One and the same sample provided the 18 T cell receptor beta chains below, sequenced in a study of cytotoxic CD8 clonotypes in ibrutinib-treated CLL. Some clones are missing from TCRdb's copy, which holds only in-frame ones; the method was immunoSEQ multiplex PCR. The data contain more than 25,000 clones, about 76% of them seen just once; the ten biggest clones take up around half. Sequences were derived from PBMCs, sampled after 36 months of ibrutinib treatment. These receptors were collected from a human donor with chronic lymphocytic leukemia.

V usage is TRBV6-1 and J usage is TRBJ1-2, with 7 bases lining up with TRBD1. Trimming removed 4 bases from V and 6 bases from J; junction bases left unmatched: 8. The CDR3 totals 14 residues. Germline V CDR1 and CDR2: MNHNS, SASEGT. The CDR3 region has the DNA TGTGCCAGCAGTGCACAGGGGACAACAAATGGCTACACCTTC. It codes for CASSAQGTTNGYTF.

This chain joins TRBV27 and TRBJ2-7; unclear D gene. Between the trimmed V and J ends, which lost 6 bases and 2 bases, there was a span of 11 bases. CDR1 and CDR2 (germline): MNHEY, SMNVEV (reference sequence). This CDR3 contains 13 residues. The DNA for the CDR3 is TGTGCCAGCAGCGAGGTAGGAGCCTACGAGCAGTACTTC. This gives the protein CASSEVGAYEQYF.

J is TRBJ2-1 and V is TRBV21-1. TRBV21-1 is tagged as a pseudogene. The CDR3 consists of 16 residues. CDR3 amino acids: CASSKGGVKARNEQFF. The CDR3 DNA is TGTGCCAGCAGCAAAGGTGGGGTTAAAGCGAGGAATGAGCAGTTCTTC.

This sequence joins TRBV6-5 and TRBJ1-4; D uncertain. The CDR3 has 13 residues. Germline V gene lookup returns CDR1 MNHEY and CDR2 SVGAGI. V was clipped by 8 bases and J by 5 bases, with 12 bases between them. Here the CDR3 reads CASSVFANEKLFF. The DNA for the CDR3 is TGTGCCAGCTCGGTCTTTGCGAATGAAAAACTGTTTTTT.

The rearrangement links TRBV14 to TRBJ2-5; TRBD1 is a possible D gene (6 bases). This CDR3 contains 14 residues. Germline values: CDR1 SGHDN, CDR2 FVKESK. V was clipped by 1 base and J by 4 bases, with 10 bases between them. CDR3 bases: TGTGCCAGCAGCCAAGGGTCAGGGGCAGAGACCCAGTACTTC. It specifies CASSQGSGAETQYF.

V is TRBV6-1 and J is TRBJ1-3, with a tentative D call TRBD1 (6 bases). CDR3 length: 17 amino acids. Germline V CDR1 and CDR2: MNHNS, SASEGT. Trimming removed 4 bases at V and 5 bases at J, with 21 bases between. The CDR3 region is CASSAPMVGQTRNTIYF. CDR3 nucleotide sequence: TGTGCCAGCAGTGCACCCATGGTCGGACAGACAAGAAACACCATATATTTT.

This chain connects TRBV28 to TRBJ2-7; no firm D call. Germline loops: CDR1 MDHEN, CDR2 SYDVKM. Between the trimmed V and J ends, which lost 2 bases and 1 base, there was a span of 9 bases. CDR3 size: 14 residues. This chain's CDR3 is CASSLHGQSYEQYF. The DNA of the CDR3 is TGTGCCAGCAGTTTACATGGGCAGTCCTACGAGCAGTACTTC.

The J gene is TRBJ1-4, the V gene TRBV25-1; no clear D. The germline CDR1 and CDR2 sequences are MGHDK and SYGVNS. Trimming removed 7 bases at V and 0 bases at J, with 9 bases between. CDR3 size: 14 residues. CDR3 in DNA: TGTGCCAGCACAGGACGGACAACTAATGAAAAACTGTTTTTT. Translation: CASTGRTTNEKLFF.

The chain recombines TRBV6-1 with TRBJ1-5, with D hard to call. The CDR3 is made up of 12 amino acids. Germline-derived CDR1 and CDR2 are MNHNS and SASEGT. Trimming shortened V by 3 bases and J by 14 bases, and 14 bases separated the two germline ends. In DNA form, the CDR3 reads TGTGCCAGCAGTGAGGCAGGAACCCTTAAGCATTTT. Encoded protein: CASSEAGTLKHF.

The rearrangement joins TRBV5-1 to TRBJ1-6, with TRBD1 identical over 7 bases. The CDR3 extends over 14 amino acids. The V gene's germline CDR1 is SGHRS and CDR2 YFSETQ. V shed 7 bases and J 7 bases; nucleotides not matched to a gene: 8. The CDR3 DNA reads TGCGCCAGCTCCCACGGACAGGAAAATTCACCCCTCCACTTT. Translating gives CASSHGQENSPLHF.

CDR3 protein: CASSIPGRWRGGKAFF. In nucleotides, the CDR3 is TGTGCCAGTAGTATTCCGGGACGGTGGCGAGGAGGGAAAGCTTTCTTT. The V and J genes are TRBV19 and TRBJ1-1; possible D gene TRBD1, 5 bases. This CDR3 region has 16 residues. Germline V gene lookup returns CDR1 LNHDA and CDR2 SQIVND (reference sequence). Deletions cut 3 bases from V and 9 bases from J, with 23 bases between. Combining the CDR3 with reference TRBV19 and TRBJ1-1 gives the whole variable domain DGGITQSPKYLFRKEGQNVTLSCEQNLNHDAMYWYRQDPGQGLRLIYYSQIVNDFQKGDIAEGYSVSREKKESFPLTVTSAQKNPTAFYLCASSIPGRWRGGKAFFGQGTRLTVV.

The rearrangement uses TRBV19 and TRBJ1-2; 8 bases are shared with TRBD1. This CDR3 comprises 14 residues. Germline trimming cut 7 bases from V and 0 bases from J; bases unmatched to any gene: 4. Germline CDR1 reads LNHDA; CDR2 reads SQIVND (reference sequence). The CDR3 protein is CASTPQGANYGYTF. The CDR3 coding sequence is TGTGCCAGTACCCCACAGGGGGCTAACTATGGCTACACCTTC. The full variable domain, in which reference TRBV19 and TRBJ1-2 provide the parts outside the CDR3, is DGGITQSPKYLFRKEGQNVTLSCEQNLNHDAMYWYRQDPGQGLRLIYYSQIVNDFQKGDIAEGYSVSREKKESFPLTVTSAQKNPTAFYLCASTPQGANYGYTFGSGTRLTVV.

V and J are TRBV12-5 and TRBJ1-2, with 7 bases fitting TRBD1. Per germline, CDR1 LGHNT and CDR2 FRNRAP. V was pared by 2 bases and J by 8 bases, with 11 bases of the junction left unmatched. CDR3 size: 15 residues. The CDR3 sequence: CASGLTQGSPPGYTF. CDR3 bases: TGTGCTAGTGGTTTGACACAGGGGTCCCCCCCCGGCTACACCTTC. Full variable domain (rest looked up from reference TRBV12-5 and TRBJ1-2): DARVTQTPRHKVTEMGQEVTMRCQPILGHNTVFWYRQTMMQGLELLAYFRNRAPLDDSGMPKDRFSAEMPDATLATLKIQPSEPRDSAVYFCASGLTQGSPPGYTFGSGTRLTVV.

V gene TRBV10-3 combines with J gene TRBJ1-5; tentatively, D is TRBD1 (5 bases). Germline loops: CDR1 ENHRY, CDR2 SYGVKD. The CDR3 extends over 15 amino acids. V was cut by 0 bases and J by 5 bases, with 11 bases left in between. CDR3: CAISESGTAYQPQHF. The CDR3 DNA reads as TGTGCCATCAGTGAGTCGGGGACGGCTTATCAGCCCCAGCATTTT.

The chain is built from TRBV5-6 and TRBJ1-6; D perhaps matches TRBD1 (5 bases). The length of the CDR3 is 14 residues. V shed 0 bases and J shed 8 bases, with 9 bases lying between them. CDR1 and CDR2 from the germline V gene are SGHDT and YYEEEE. The CDR3 loop is CASSLGRGDSPLHF. CDR3 nucleotide sequence: TGTGCCAGCAGCTTGGGGAGGGGCGATTCACCCCTCCACTTT.

This chain uses TRBV15 with TRBJ1-1; D not resolved. There are 13 residues in the CDR3. Germline-derived CDR1 and CDR2 are LNHNV and YYDKDF (reference sequence). The ends were cut back, 3 bases at V and 1 base at J, with 6 bases in the middle. The CDR3 reads CATSSTTNTEAFF. The CDR3 DNA is TGTGCCACCAGCAGCACTACGAACACTGAAGCTTTCTTT.

The chain recombines TRBV19 with TRBJ2-3, with TRBD2 matching 11 bases. This CDR3 region has 15 residues. With V trimmed by 6 bases and J by 2 bases, 4 bases remained unmatched. Per germline, CDR1 LNHDA and CDR2 SQIVND (reference sequence). In nucleotides, the CDR3 is TGTGCCAGTAGGCCGACTAGCGGGGACACAGATACGCAGTATTTT. Its translation: CASRPTSGDTDTQYF.

The rearrangement uses TRBV4-1 and TRBJ2-7; D possibly corresponds to TRBD1 (5 bases). The V end lost 1 base, the J end lost 0 bases, and 10 bases lay between the germline ends. This CDR3 has 15 residues. The germline V gene encodes CDR1 MGHRA and CDR2 YSYEKL. This CDR3 reads CASSQVSGPSYEQYF. CDR3 bases: TGCGCCAGCAGCCAAGTATCAGGGCCCTCCTACGAGCAGTACTTC.